Shown below are 10 T cell receptor beta chains from a single sample sequenced in a study of T cells after yellow fever vaccination. From the 5' RACE reads, TCRdb called clonotypes with MiXCR, one entry per CDR3 protein. The repertoire holds about 260,000 distinct CDR3 sequences, with roughly 5.2% as singletons. The source material was CD4+ T cells sorted from PBMCs, sampled on the day of the yellow fever booster vaccination. These receptors came from a man between 18 and 29 years old who received the YFV17D yellow fever vaccine.

This rearrangement joins TRBV6-1 to TRBJ2-7; D is uncertain. The CDR3 extends over 15 amino acids. Deletions cut 2 bases from V and 1 base from J, with 12 bases between. Germline loops: CDR1 MNHNS, CDR2 SASEGT. DNA for the CDR3: TGTGCCAGCAGTGAACGACTCACACGATCCTACGAGCAGTACTTC. Translation gives CASSERLTRSYEQYF.

This chain joins TRBV6-2 or TRBV6-3 and TRBJ2-1; D might be TRBD2 (6 bases). Germline values: CDR1 MNHEY, CDR2 SVGEGT. Trimming removed 6 bases at V and 9 bases at J, with 21 bases between. This CDR3 is built from 15 residues. The CDR3 protein is CASSPEGPRRREQFF. CDR3 nucleotide sequence: TGTGCCAGCAGCCCGGAGGGGCCCCGAAGGCGTGAGCAGTTCTTC.

This clonotype was counted ten times or more. The rearrangement joins TRBV4-1 to TRBJ2-1; possible D gene TRBD1, 6 bases. The CDR3 is 16 amino acids. The ends were cut back, 0 bases at V and 5 bases at J, with 14 bases in the middle. In germline, CDR1 is MGHRA, CDR2 YSYEKL. As DNA, the CDR3 is TGCGCCAGCAGCCAAGATTGGGCAGGGACACACAATGAGCAGTTCTTC. Translating gives CASSQDWAGTHNEQFF.

This clonotype was counted many times. The rearrangement links TRBV4-1 to TRBJ1-1; D might be TRBD1 (6 bases). The germline CDR1 and CDR2 sequences are MGHRA and YSYEKL. CDR3 length equals 17 residues. V was trimmed by 3 bases and J by 2 bases, leaving 19 bases between them. This CDR3 is CASSQDLTGSSNTEAFF. CDR3 sequence (DNA): TGCGCCAGCAGCCAGGACCTTACAGGGTCCTCAAACACTGAAGCTTTCTTT.

The chain links TRBV11-2 to TRBJ2-3; unclear D gene. The germline gives CDR1 SGHAT, CDR2 FQNNGV. V gave up 4 bases and J gave up 3 bases, with 14 bases separating them. The CDR3 length is 15 residues. The CDR3 DNA sequence: TGTGCCAGCAGCTACCCGAGGACGGCGACAGATACGCAGTATTTT. It yields the protein CASSYPRTATDTQYF.

This clonotype occurred a few times. This rearrangement joins TRBV5-1 to TRBJ1-2; no reliable D call. This CDR3 has 14 amino acids. From germline, CDR1 is SGHRS and CDR2 YFSETQ. V dropped 3 bases and J dropped 4 bases, with 13 bases sitting between them. The CDR3 DNA is TGCGCCAGCAGCTCTGCAGCACCTGTCTATGGCTACACCTTC. Its protein product is CASSSAAPVYGYTF.

This clonotype came up many times. V usage is TRBV6-2 or TRBV6-3 and J usage is TRBJ1-2; 7 nucleotides agree with TRBD1. Germline V gene data show CDR1 as MNHEY and CDR2 as SVGEGT. V shed 5 bases, J shed 3 bases, and the junction held 9 bases outside the gene matches. The CDR3 spans 15 residues. CDR3 loop: CASSSGRTGDYGYTF. In nucleotides, the CDR3 is TGTGCCAGCAGTAGCGGCCGAACAGGGGACTATGGCTACACCTTC.

This clonotype was detected a few times. V usage is TRBV5-4 and J usage is TRBJ2-7; 9 nucleotides line up with TRBD1. V trimming: 4 bases; J trimming: 7 bases; junction bases outside the gene matches: 9. CDR1 is SGHNT and CDR2 is YYREEE in the germline V gene (reference sequence). The CDR3 spans 14 residues. The CDR3 coding sequence is TGTGCCAGCAGCCCGGACAGGGGAGGGAGAGAGCAGTACGTC. Translated: CASSPDRGGREQYV.

This chain connects TRBV7-3 to TRBJ2-3, with 12 bases that match TRBD2. Unmatched junction bases numbered 11, after V lost 1 base and J lost 6 bases. Germline loops: CDR1 SGHTA, CDR2 FQGTGA. There are 18 residues in the CDR3. The CDR3 DNA sequence: TGTGCCAGCAGCTTAAAAACGACTAGCGGGGGATCCGCGGATACGCAGTATTTT. Translated, it gives CASSLKTTSGGSADTQYF.

V usage is TRBV20-1 and J usage is TRBJ1-4, with D unresolved. Per the germline V gene, CDR1 is DFQATT and CDR2 is SNEGSKA (reference sequence). V was trimmed by 1 base and J by 7 bases, leaving 7 bases between them. The CDR3 has 12 residues. The CDR3 reads CSARVPPEKLFF. CDR3 DNA sequence: TGCAGTGCTAGAGTACCACCTGAAAAACTGTTTTTT.